In its sample, the clone carrying this TCR beta chain was seen once. A sample-barcoded 5' primer and a J-beta primer mix were used in a second PCR of about 7 to 12 cycles. One entry per CDR3 protein, called by TCRdb with MiXCR from the 5' RACE reads. The sample holds 900,000 to 950,000 distinct CDR3 sequences, approximately 32% seen once. This sample is drawn from a study of blood T cells in healthy people across ages. V was cut by 11 bases and J by 4 bases, with 21 bases left in between. The CDR3 length is 15 residues. Per germline, CDR1 SNHLY and CDR2 FYNNEI. The same data also went into a second study, on T cells of mothers and their children.

Sequenced sample: blood. V usage is TRBV2 and J usage is TRBJ2-1, with a possible D match to TRBD2 (6 bases). The clonotype originates from a woman aged 40 to 50 in good health. CDR3 in amino acids: CAGSPMGREYNEQFF. The CDR3 region has the DNA TGTGCCGGTTCTCCCATGGGGCGGGAATACAATGAGCAGTTCTTC. The complete variable domain, with remaining parts taken from reference TRBV2 and TRBJ2-1, reads EPEVTQTPSHQVTQMGQEVILRCVPISNHLYFYWYRQILGQKVEFLVSFYNNEISEKSEIFDDQFSVERPDGSNFTLKIRSTKLEDSAMYFCAGSPMGREYNEQFFGPGTRLTVL.